The subject of this entry is one T cell receptor beta chain. The CDR3 length is 16 residues. CDR1 is MGHRA and CDR2 is YSYEKL in the germline V gene. V shed 0 bases, J shed 5 bases, and the junction held 3 bases outside the gene matches. The record originates from a study of blood T cell repertoires in COVID-19. At the level of the study: COVID-19 samples, acute and convalescent, were from the United States, Italy and Spain. PBMCs, B-cell-depleted T cells, or T cells provided the cDNA or gDNA that made up the material.

Original analysis: By means of reference gene primer amplification, nucleated cell counts were estimated. Profiled with immunoSEQ multiplex PCR; TCRdb holds only in-frame clones, not every one. For V, J and clone size, that table is used; D and trimming come from the DNA. The sample contains about 210,000 clones, roughly 90% of which appear only once. The receptor's source is a woman in her thirties or forties with acute or convalescent COVID-19. V and J are TRBV4-1 and TRBJ2-1; 11 positions agree with TRBD2. The sequencing input was peripheral blood. In DNA, the CDR3 is TGCGCCAGCAGCCAAGATAGCGGGGGGGCAAACAATGAGCAGTTCTTC. Protein sequence: CASSQDSGGANNEQFF.